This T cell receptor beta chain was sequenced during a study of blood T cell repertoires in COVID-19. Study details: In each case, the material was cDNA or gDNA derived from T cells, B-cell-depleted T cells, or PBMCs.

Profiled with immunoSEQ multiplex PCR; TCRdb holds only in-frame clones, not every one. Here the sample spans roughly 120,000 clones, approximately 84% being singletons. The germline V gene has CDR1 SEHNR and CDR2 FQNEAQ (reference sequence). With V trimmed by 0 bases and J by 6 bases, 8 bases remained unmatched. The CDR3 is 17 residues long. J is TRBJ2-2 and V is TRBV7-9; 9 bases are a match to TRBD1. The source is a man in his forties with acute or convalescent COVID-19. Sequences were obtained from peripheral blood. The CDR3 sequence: CASSLARQGVSSGELFF. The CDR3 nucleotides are TGTGCCAGCAGCTTAGCCCGACAGGGGGTGTCATCCGGGGAGCTGTTTTTT.